Below are 26 T cell receptor beta chains sequenced from a single sample in a study of chemoradiotherapy in HPV16-positive cancers. Clones were read by immunoSEQ multiplex PCR, and TCRdb kept only the in-frame ones, dropping some. The sample comprises 10,000 or so clones, about three quarters of which are singletons, and 13% rests with the top ten. The material was tumor tissue, obtained from a patient who underwent chemoradiotherapy. These receptors all come from a human donor with HPV-associated anogenital cancer.

This chain uses TRBV11-2 with TRBJ2-1; 9 bases match TRBD2. The CDR3 consists of 15 residues. Germline V CDR1 and CDR2: SGHAT, FQNNGV. Germline trimming cut 1 base from V and 9 bases from J; bases unmatched to any gene: 7. The CDR3 sequence: CASSLAAGGPFEQFF. The CDR3 region has the DNA TGTGCCAGCAGCTTAGCGGCGGGGGGGCCTTTTGAGCAGTTCTTC.

The gene calls are TRBV29-1 and TRBJ1-2; no reliable D call. The CDR3 runs 15 residues. CDR1 and CDR2 from the germline V gene are SQVTM and ANQGSEA. The V gene lost 2 bases and the J gene lost 2 bases, with 15 bases spanning the gap. CDR3 amino acids: CSVETPSWWNYGYTF. For the CDR3, the DNA is TGCAGCGTTGAAACTCCCTCATGGTGGAACTATGGCTACACCTTC.

The chain joins TRBV30 to TRBJ1-6, with 8 bases fitting TRBD1. The CDR3 contains 18 residues. V lost 2 bases to trimming and J lost 5 bases; unmatched junction nucleotides: 14. Germline lookup yields CDR1 GTSNPN and CDR2 SVGIG (reference sequence). The CDR3 region is CAWSTGQGFNGNNSPLHF. The CDR3 nucleotides are TGTGCCTGGAGTACCGGACAGGGATTTAACGGGAATAATTCACCCCTCCACTTT.

This chain uses TRBV5-1 with TRBJ2-1, with 9 bases matching TRBD2. Germline V gene data show CDR1 as SGHRS and CDR2 as YFSETQ. There are 15 residues in the CDR3. Losses at the gene ends were 4 bases for V and 7 bases for J; bases not matched to a gene: 9. The CDR3 reads CASSPLSGGGNEQFF. CDR3 bases: TGCGCCAGCAGCCCACTTAGCGGGGGCGGGAATGAGCAGTTCTTC.

The J gene is TRBJ2-5, the V gene TRBV5-1; weak D call: TRBD2 (6 bases). Trimming stripped 0 bases from V and 5 bases from J, with 8 bases between. Germline V CDR1 and CDR2: SGHRS, YFSETQ. This CDR3 is built from 13 residues. The CDR3 bases are TGCGCCAGCAGCTTGGCAGGGAGGGAGACCCAGTACTTC. The encoded protein is CASSLAGRETQYF.

V and J are TRBV15 and TRBJ2-1; maybe TRBD2 (7 bases). V lost 0 bases to trimming and J lost 10 bases, with 16 bases between them. This CDR3 region has 15 residues. The germline V gene has CDR1 LNHNV and CDR2 YYDKDF (reference sequence). For the CDR3, the DNA is TGTGCCACCAGCAGAGATGTGGCGGGGGCGGGCGAGCAGTTCTTC. Translated, it gives CATSRDVAGAGEQFF. The entire variable domain, with the rest obtained from reference TRBV15 and TRBJ2-1, is as follows: DAMVIQNPRYQVTQFGKPVTLSCSQTLNHNVMYWYQQKSSQAPKLLFHYYDKDFNNEADTPDNFQSRRPNTSFCFLDIRSPGLGDTAMYLCATSRDVAGAGEQFFGPGTRLTVL.

V and J are TRBV11-2 and TRBJ2-2; D is ambiguous. The V end was cut by 5 bases, the J end by 7 bases, with 8 bases between. The CDR3 contains 12 residues. Germline values: CDR1 SGHAT, CDR2 FQNNGV. This chain's CDR3 is CASSLVFGELFF. The CDR3 DNA follows: TGTGCCAGCAGCCTGGTTTTCGGGGAGCTGTTTTTT. Variable domain in full (rest from reference TRBV11-2 and TRBJ2-2): EAGVAQSPRYKIIEKRQSVAFWCNPISGHATLYWYQQILGQGPKLLIQFQNNGVVDDSQLPKDRFSAERLKGVDSTLKIQPAKLEDSAVYLCASSLVFGELFFGEGSRLTVL.

The chain combines TRBV11-2 with TRBJ2-2, with D tentatively TRBD1 (6 bases). Trimming stripped 5 bases from V and 7 bases from J, with 14 bases between. Germline CDR1 reads SGHAT; CDR2 reads FQNNGV. The CDR3 has 14 amino acids. DNA for the CDR3: TGTGCCAGCAGCCCAAACAGGGCGGGCGGGGAGCTGTTTTTT. Its translation: CASSPNRAGGELFF.

This clone was counted between two and nine times. V is TRBV27 and J is TRBJ2-7; no reliable D call. This CDR3 contains 17 residues. Germline V gene lookup returns CDR1 MNHEY and CDR2 SMNVEV (reference sequence). Trimming took off 1 base at V and 2 bases at J, with 18 bases between the two ends. The CDR3 reads CASSLLPSVGKTYEQYF. Here the CDR3 DNA reads TGTGCCAGCAGTTTATTGCCTAGTGTTGGAAAGACCTACGAGCAGTACTTC.

The chain employs TRBV2 and TRBJ1-2, with D tentatively TRBD1 (6 bases). Germline loops: CDR1 SNHLY, CDR2 FYNNEI. Trimming took 11 bases from V and 3 from J, leaving 13 bases between them. This CDR3 region has 12 residues. In nucleotides, the CDR3 is TGTGCCTCCCACAGGGACGACTATGGCTACACCTTC. Its protein product is CASHRDDYGYTF.

This chain joins TRBV6-5 and TRBJ2-1; the D is unclear. Germline V gives CDR1 MNHEY, CDR2 SVGAGI. The CDR3 runs 15 residues. Trimming stripped 0 bases from V and 6 bases from J, with 12 bases between. The CDR3 protein is CASSYSKGGLNEQFF. In DNA, the CDR3 is TGTGCCAGCAGTTACTCAAAGGGCGGTCTCAATGAGCAGTTCTTC.

The rearrangement links TRBV6-6 to TRBJ2-5; D gene uncertain. V lost 0 bases to trimming and J lost 2 bases, with 13 bases between them. The germline gives CDR1 MNHNY, CDR2 SVGAGI (reference sequence). The CDR3 runs to 16 residues. The CDR3 sequence is CASSYSAGLGQETQYF. CDR3 sequence (DNA): TGTGCCAGCAGTTACTCGGCAGGTCTAGGGCAAGAGACCCAGTACTTC.

The CDR3 nucleotides are TGTGCCAGCAGCTCAGGACAGGAGGCGTGGGAAAAACTGTTTTTT. It specifies CASSSGQEAWEKLFF. The rearrangement joins TRBV7-8 to TRBJ1-4; 7 bases agree with TRBD1. With V trimmed by 4 bases and J by 8 bases, 10 bases remained unmatched. CDR3 length: 15 amino acids. Per germline, CDR1 SGHVS and CDR2 FQNEAQ.

The chain is built from TRBV6-6 and TRBJ1-2, with 7 bases identical to TRBD1. CDR1 MNHNY and CDR2 SVGAGI come from the germline V gene (reference sequence). The V segment lost 2 bases and the J segment 8 bases; nucleotides outside the gene matches: 8. CDR3 length equals 14 residues. The CDR3 bases are TGTGCCAGCAGTTACACAGAGGGGGCGGAAGGCTACACCTTC. Residues: CASSYTEGAEGYTF.

The chain has TRBV6-5 and TRBJ1-5; no clear D gene. V was shortened by 5 bases and J by 6 bases, with 14 bases between the two germline ends. The germline CDR1 and CDR2 sequences are MNHEY and SVGAGI. This CDR3 has 14 residues. The CDR3 coding sequence is TGTGCCAGCAGTCTCCCAGGAATGGGTCAGCCCCAGCATTTT. This gives the protein CASSLPGMGQPQHF.

The chain is built from TRBV14 and TRBJ2-6, with D maybe TRBD1 (6 bases). The CDR3 is made up of 17 amino acids. The V end was cut by 2 bases, the J end by 0 bases, with 11 bases between. Looked up from germline, CDR1 is SGHDN and CDR2 is FVKESK. The DNA of the CDR3 is TGTGCCAGCAGCCAACGGACAGCCCTCTCTGGGGCCAACGTCCTGACTTTC. This encodes CASSQRTALSGANVLTF. Complete variable domain (other parts from reference TRBV14 and TRBJ2-6): EAGVTQFPSHSVIEKGQTVTLRCDPISGHDNLYWYRRVMGKEIKFLLHFVKESKQDESGMPNNRFLAERTGGTYSTLKVQPAELEDSGVYFCASSQRTALSGANVLTFGAGSRLTVL.

V usage is TRBV30 and J usage is TRBJ1-1; 7 nucleotides agree with TRBD1. Germline V gene lookup returns CDR1 GTSNPN and CDR2 SVGIG (reference sequence). J lost 4 bases, V lost 2 bases, and 1 base had no gene match. The CDR3 length is 12 residues. CDR3 loop: CAWSPGGTEAFF. DNA for the CDR3: TGTGCCTGGAGTCCAGGGGGCACTGAAGCTTTCTTT.

This sequence joins TRBV6-1 and TRBJ2-3; D gene ambiguous. Per the germline V gene, CDR1 is MNHNS and CDR2 is SASEGT. The germline V and J ends were trimmed by 8 bases and 2 bases, with 14 bases remaining between them. The CDR3 runs to 14 residues. CDR3 nucleotide sequence: TGTGCCAGCGGTCGATTCTTGGACACAGATACGCAGTATTTT. Translating gives CASGRFLDTDTQYF.

In its sample, this clone ranks as medium-sized. The same CDR3 also results from other DNA sequences found in this sample. The chain uses TRBV6-1 and TRBJ2-7, with D possibly being TRBD1 (5 bases). Per germline, CDR1 MNHNS and CDR2 SASEGT. CDR3 length: 14 amino acids. Trimming removed 5 bases at V and 0 bases at J, with 11 bases between. The DNA for the CDR3 is TGTGCCAGCAGTCTGACAGAGAACTCCTACGAGCAGTACTTC. Residues: CASSLTENSYEQYF.

The chain is built from TRBV5-6 and TRBJ1-2; weak D call: TRBD1 (5 bases). Germline CDR1 SGHDT, CDR2 YYEEEE. This CDR3 has 16 amino acids. The V end lost 4 bases, the J end lost 2 bases, and 18 bases lay between the germline ends. The CDR3 region is CASSHKARTKNYGYTF. The CDR3 bases are TGTGCCAGCAGCCACAAGGCACGGACAAAGAACTATGGCTACACCTTC. The variable domain in full, completed from reference TRBV5-6 and TRBJ1-2, reads DAGVTQSPTHLIKTRGQQVTLRCSPKSGHDTVSWYQQALGQGPQFIFQYYEEEERQRGNFPDRFSGHQFPNYSSELNVNALLLGDSALYLCASSHKARTKNYGYTFGSGTRLTVV.

V is TRBV5-4 and J is TRBJ2-1; D is unresolved. The CDR3 is 13 residues long. Germline assignment: CDR1 SGHNT and CDR2 YYREEE (reference sequence). V was pared by 4 bases and J by 6 bases, with 11 bases between. CDR3 DNA sequence: TGTGCCAGCAGCCCCCCTGGGTCCAATGAGCAGTTCTTC. Amino acid sequence: CASSPPGSNEQFF.

The chain joins TRBV4-1 to TRBJ2-3, with D tentatively TRBD2 (6 bases). The CDR3 is 19 residues long. V lost 0 bases, J lost 6 bases, and 25 bases lay in between. CDR1 is MGHRA and CDR2 is YSYEKL in the germline V gene. In nucleotides, the CDR3 is TGCGCCAGCAGCCAAGAGGAGGGTGGAGCGCTAATTGCGCGGGATACGCAGTATTTT. Translation gives CASSQEEGGALIARDTQYF.

This chain joins TRBV28 and TRBJ2-7; tentative D call: TRBD1 (6 bases). V lost 5 bases, J lost 6 bases, and 17 bases lay in between. Germline V gene sequence: CDR1 MDHEN, CDR2 SYDVKM. The CDR3 loop spans 14 amino acids. The CDR3 region is CASSPHQGSAEQYF. CDR3 DNA sequence: TGTGCCAGCAGTCCCCATCAGGGGTCGGCCGAGCAGTACTTC.

A single count supports this clone. This rearrangement joins TRBV9 to TRBJ2-7, with 9 bases aligning to TRBD1. The trim removed 0 bases at V and 6 bases at J, leaving 4 bases unmatched. Germline lookup yields CDR1 SGDLS and CDR2 YYNGEE. The CDR3 runs to 14 residues. In nucleotides, the CDR3 is TGTGCCAGCAGCGTAGGGGACAGGGTCTCCGAGCAGTACTTC. Its protein product is CASSVGDRVSEQYF.

The V gene is TRBV18, the J gene TRBJ2-2; D not certain. Germline V gene data show CDR1 as KGHSH and CDR2 as LQKENI. Trimming removed 8 bases from V and 3 bases from J, with 13 bases in between. The CDR3 length is 14 residues. CDR3 in DNA: TGTGCCAGCCGCCCCGGCCGGTACACCGGGGAGCTGTTTTTT. Translation gives CASRPGRYTGELFF.

The V and J genes are TRBV28 and TRBJ2-7; a possible D gene is TRBD2 (7 bases). This CDR3 is built from 12 residues. Trimming shortened V by 7 bases and J by 10 bases, and 17 bases separated the two germline ends. Germline loops: CDR1 MDHEN, CDR2 SYDVKM. Written as DNA, the CDR3 is TGTGCCAGCACCCCCCCCCGGGGGGCCCAGTACTTC. Translated: CASTPPRGAQYF.